This T cell receptor (beta chain) originates from a study of CD8 T cells in ankylosing spondylitis. TCRdb ran MiXCR on the 5' RACE reads and lists one entry per CDR3 protein. The sample includes around 150,000 distinct CDR3 sequences, under 45% of them seen just once. Study outcomes and limitations: Reportedly, matched ankylosing spondylitis synovial fluid was significantly enriched for disease-linked clones.

Notes on this clonotype: Its antigen is not known.

The origin of this receptor is a male donor with ankylosing spondylitis. The sequenced material came from synovial fluid, either unsorted or a sorted T cell fraction (not recorded which).

The CDR3 is CASCRDRIFYEQYF. The CDR3 DNA sequence: TGTGCCAGCTGCCGGGACAGGATATTCTACGAGCAGTACTTC. The gene calls are TRBV7-9 and TRBJ2-7; 8 nucleotides match TRBD1. This CDR3 has 14 residues. V trimming: 8 bases; J trimming: 3 bases; junction bases outside the gene matches: 9. Germline CDR1 and CDR2: SEHNR and FQNEAQ (reference sequence).